This T cell receptor beta chain was sequenced in a study of Ad26.COV2.S vaccination and SARS-CoV-2 variants. Study-wide context: The donor participated in the COV1001 trial, in its Ad26.COV2.S arm.

Study-level points and caveats: In TCR breadth and depth analyses, total T cell responses may have been underestimated.

CDR1 is MDHEN, CDR2 SYDVKM, per germline. The CDR3 consists of 16 residues. V was pared by 6 bases and J by 6 bases, with 12 bases of the junction left unmatched. In its sample, this clone was seen a few times. Its antigen is not identified. TCRdb keeps only in-frame clones here, not all; method: immunoSEQ multiplex PCR. The data show roughly 380,000 clones, approximately 84% seen once. Treatment noted: some 19 received Ad26.COV2.S at low or high dose, single or two shots; several received placebo; per-sample allocation not given. The investigators took samples on day 63 after the first vaccine or placebo injection.

The clonotype was recovered from a person between 18 and 60 years old who received the Ad26.COV2.S COVID-19 vaccine or a placebo. The material sequenced was peripheral blood, taken in a trial of Ad26.COV2.S vaccine versus placebo. This rearrangement joins TRBV28 to TRBJ2-7; 12 bases map to TRBD2. The CDR3 is CASRGTRLAGEGEQYF. CDR3 DNA: TGTGCCAGCAGGGGAACTAGACTAGCGGGAGAGGGCGAGCAGTACTTC. Variable domain in full (rest from reference TRBV28 and TRBJ2-7): DVKVTQSSRYLVKRTGEKVFLECVQDMDHENMFWYRQDPGLGLRLIYFSYDVKMKEKGDIPEGYSVSREKKERFSLILESASTNQTSMYLCASRGTRLAGEGEQYFGPGTRLTVT.